Each of the 18 T cell receptor beta chains below was sequenced from the same sample in a study of T cells in Graves' hyperthyroidism and ophthalmopathy. RNA transcripts provided the source from which TCR beta CDR3 regions were amplified. An initial round of RT-PCR targeting the TCR CDR3 relied on the HTBI primer set. A single record per CDR3 protein comes from TCRdb applying MiXCR to the multiplex PCR reads. This repertoire shows 600,000 to 900,000 distinct CDR3 sequences, approximately 16% found once; its top ten account for around 8%. The sequenced sample was blood. These receptors were collected from a man between 18 and 29 years old with Graves' hyperthyroidism.

V usage is TRBV3-1 and J usage is TRBJ2-3; no clear D. With 2 bases removed from V and 5 bases from J, the gap between germline ends came to 8 bases. Per the germline V gene, CDR1 is LGHDT and CDR2 is YNNKEL (reference sequence). This CDR3 is 13 amino acids long. CDR3 loop: CASSQYPLDTQYF. As DNA, the CDR3 is TGTGCCAGCAGCCAATATCCCTTAGATACGCAGTATTTT.

V and J are TRBV20-1 and TRBJ1-1; the D gene is possibly TRBD1 (5 bases). Germline-derived CDR1 and CDR2 are DFQATT and SNEGSKA (reference sequence). The V gene lost 3 bases and the J gene lost 1 base, with 12 bases spanning the gap. This CDR3 has 14 residues. CDR3 sequence: CSARGVGQNTEAFF. The CDR3 bases are TGCAGTGCTAGGGGGGTCGGACAGAACACTGAAGCTTTCTTT.

Concerning this clonotype: This clone may be a read error of a much larger clone one base away. The chain couples TRBV29-1 to TRBJ1-1; no reliable D call. V lost 8 bases and J lost 5, with 9 bases in between. CDR3 length: 10 amino acids. CDR1 is SQVTM, CDR2 ANQGSEA, per germline. The CDR3 bases are TGCAGCTTTGTTTCGACTGAAGCTTTCTTT. Its protein is CSFVSTEAFF.

This clonotype was recorded a few times. V gene TRBV4-2 combines with J gene TRBJ2-5; the D call may be TRBD1 or TRBD2 (6 bases each). The germline V and J ends were trimmed by 4 bases and 2 bases, with 17 bases remaining between them. Germline V gives CDR1 LGHNA, CDR2 YNFKEQ. The CDR3 totals 16 residues. CDR3 region: CASSRGGGGGQETQYF. The CDR3 nucleotides read TGTGCCAGCAGCCGAGGGGGAGGTGGGGGACAAGAGACCCAGTACTTC.

This clonotype appeared many times. V usage is TRBV28 and J usage is TRBJ2-3; TRBD2 is a possible D gene (8 bases). With 2 bases removed from V and 5 bases from J, the gap between germline ends came to 35 bases. Germline V gene lookup returns CDR1 MDHEN and CDR2 SYDVKM. This CDR3 comprises 22 residues. The CDR3 protein is CASSLSMLWDSRPGRAVDTQYF. The CDR3, as DNA: TGTGCCAGCAGTTTAAGTATGCTGTGGGACAGTCGCCCCGGGAGGGCAGTAGATACGCAGTATTTT.

This clonotype was observed a few times. The chain is built from TRBV19 and TRBJ1-6; 8 bases align to TRBD1. Per germline, CDR1 LNHDA and CDR2 SQIVND (reference sequence). This CDR3 is 16 amino acids long. The V gene end was trimmed by 4 bases and the J gene end by 5 bases; junction bases not matched to a gene: 7. The CDR3 sequence is CASSRGTGLNNSPLHF. Written as DNA, the CDR3 is TGTGCCAGTAGTAGGGGGACAGGTCTGAATAATTCACCCCTCCACTTT.

Many counts were recorded for this clonotype. The chain uses TRBV20-1 and TRBJ2-3; 11 bases are a match to TRBD2. V was pared by 3 bases and J by 2 bases, with 7 bases of the junction left unmatched. Germline V gene lookup returns CDR1 DFQATT and CDR2 SNEGSKA (reference sequence). This CDR3 is 16 amino acids long. The CDR3 sequence: CSASPRLAGFTDTQYF. The CDR3 bases are TGCAGTGCTAGCCCCAGACTAGCGGGGTTCACAGATACGCAGTATTTT.

In this sample, this clonotype turned up many times. V gene TRBV28 combines with J gene TRBJ2-6; no definite D call. CDR3 length: 15 amino acids. The V and J ends lost 1 base and 0 bases respectively, with 4 bases between them. Germline loops: CDR1 MDHEN, CDR2 SYDVKM. CDR3 sequence: CASSLFFSGANVLTF. Written as DNA, the CDR3 is TGTGCCAGCAGTTTATTTTTCTCTGGGGCCAACGTCCTGACTTTC. Supplemented by reference TRBV28 and TRBJ2-6, the full variable domain reads DVKVTQSSRYLVKRTGEKVFLECVQDMDHENMFWYRQDPGLGLRLIYFSYDVKMKEKGDIPEGYSVSREKKERFSLILESASTNQTSMYLCASSLFFSGANVLTFGAGSRLTVL.

The CDR3 loop is CASSYEYTTDTQYF. The CDR3 nucleotides read TGTGCCAGCAGTTACGAGTATACCACAGATACGCAGTATTTT. V usage is TRBV6-9 and J usage is TRBJ2-3; D is ambiguous. The V end lost 3 bases, the J end lost 2 bases, and 9 bases lay between the germline ends. The CDR3 covers 14 residues. The germline gives CDR1 MNHGY, CDR2 SVAAGI.

This clonotype was seen only once. V and J are TRBV27 and TRBJ1-1; D gene ambiguous. The CDR3 sequence is 12 residues long. V was shortened by 6 bases and J by 4 bases, with 9 bases between the two germline ends. CDR1 MNHEY and CDR2 SMNVEV come from the germline V gene (reference sequence). CDR3 in amino acids: CASRRSGTEAFF. The CDR3, as DNA: TGTGCCAGCAGGCGGTCTGGCACTGAAGCTTTCTTT.

This clonotype was recorded many times. This rearrangement joins TRBV28 to TRBJ1-5; D is undetermined. The CDR3 sequence is 14 residues long. Germline CDR1 MDHEN, CDR2 SYDVKM. V was trimmed by 6 bases and J by 2 bases, leaving 11 bases between them. The CDR3 DNA follows: TGTGCCAGCAGCCCCGTTAGGGGCAATCAGCCCCAGCATTTT. Translating it yields CASSPVRGNQPQHF.

This chain links TRBV10-3 with TRBJ1-2; 10 bases agree with TRBD1. J was trimmed by 3 bases and V by 4 bases; bases with no gene match: 5. This CDR3 has 15 amino acids. Germline V CDR1 and CDR2: ENHRY, SYGVKD. In DNA form, the CDR3 reads TGTGCCATCAGTGGACAGGGGGCGGTGGACTATGGCTACACCTTC. Protein: CAISGQGAVDYGYTF.

At least ten counts were recorded for this clonotype. The rearrangement joins TRBV11-3 to TRBJ2-1, with unresolved D. CDR1 SGHNT and CDR2 YENEEA come from the germline V gene. V gave up 0 bases and J gave up 13 bases, with 7 bases separating them. This CDR3 comprises 11 residues. In nucleotides, the CDR3 is TGTGCCAGCAGCTTAGAAACCTCCCAGTTCTTC. Protein sequence: CASSLETSQFF.

This clonotype was detected once. This clone may be a read error of a much larger clone one base away. The rearrangement joins TRBV7-4 to TRBJ1-5, with D uncertain. The CDR3 contains 16 residues. CDR1 SGHVT and CDR2 SQSDAQ come from the germline V gene. In DNA, the CDR3 is TGTGCCAGCAGCTGGAATACGAATAATAGCAGTCAGCCCCAGCATTTT. Translating it yields CASSWNTNNSSQPQHF.

The chain carries TRBV24-1 and TRBJ2-1; D might be TRBD2 (7 bases). This CDR3 is 14 amino acids long. Between the trimmed V and J ends, which lost 1 base and 7 bases, there was a span of 10 bases. The germline gives CDR1 KGHDR, CDR2 SFDVKD. CDR3 nucleotides: TGTGCCACCAGTGATTTAGAGGGGGGGAATGAGCAGTTCTTC. It translates to CATSDLEGGNEQFF.

The V and J genes are TRBV6-1 and TRBJ2-1; 9 nucleotides agree with TRBD2. The germline V gene encodes CDR1 MNHNS and CDR2 SASEGT. The CDR3 length is 19 residues. V was clipped by 4 bases and J by 1 base; unmatched bases: 14. The CDR3 loop reads CASSARFIAGAKSYNEQFF. In DNA form, the CDR3 reads TGTGCCAGCAGTGCCAGATTTATAGCGGGAGCTAAATCCTACAATGAGCAGTTCTTC.

The rearrangement uses TRBV19 and TRBJ2-1; perhaps D is TRBD1 or TRBD2 (6 bases each). The germline V gene encodes CDR1 LNHDA and CDR2 SQIVND (reference sequence). V dropped 10 bases and J dropped 7 bases, with 23 bases sitting between them. The length of the CDR3 is 15 residues. In DNA form, the CDR3 reads TGTGCCACCAAAGCCGATGGGGGGCGGGCTAATGAGCAGTTCTTC. Its translation: CATKADGGRANEQFF. Using reference TRBV19 and TRBJ2-1 for the parts outside the CDR3, the full variable domain is DGGITQSPKYLFRKEGQNVTLSCEQNLNHDAMYWYRQDPGQGLRLIYYSQIVNDFQKGDIAEGYSVSREKKESFPLTVTSAQKNPTAFYLCATKADGGRANEQFFGPGTRLTVL.

This clonotype has ten or more counts. The genes are TRBV5-1 and TRBJ1-1; D unclear. CDR3 length: 14 amino acids. Between the trimmed V and J ends, which lost 0 bases and 3 bases, there was a span of 9 bases. Germline V gives CDR1 SGHRS, CDR2 YFSETQ. CDR3 sequence (DNA): TGCGCCAGCAGCTTGGGAGTTATGGACACTGAAGCTTTCTTT. Protein: CASSLGVMDTEAFF.